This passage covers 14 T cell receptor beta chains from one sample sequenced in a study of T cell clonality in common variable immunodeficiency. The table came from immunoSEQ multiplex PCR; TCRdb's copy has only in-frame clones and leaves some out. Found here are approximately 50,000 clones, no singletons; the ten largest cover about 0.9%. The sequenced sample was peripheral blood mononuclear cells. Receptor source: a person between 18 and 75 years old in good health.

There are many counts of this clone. This chain's CDR3 is CSARTGGIPPLHF. CDR3 DNA, as far as it was read: TGCAGTGCTAGGACAGGGGGCATCCCACCC. The chain is built from TRBV20-1 and TRBJ1-6, with TRBD1 identical over 10 bases. The sequence runs out 3 residues before the end of the CDR3; the remainder is reconstructed from the germline J gene. The germline V gene has CDR1 DFQATT and CDR2 SNEGSKA (reference sequence). The V segment lost 3 bases and the J segment 11 bases; nucleotides outside the gene matches: 4. The CDR3 loop spans 13 amino acids.

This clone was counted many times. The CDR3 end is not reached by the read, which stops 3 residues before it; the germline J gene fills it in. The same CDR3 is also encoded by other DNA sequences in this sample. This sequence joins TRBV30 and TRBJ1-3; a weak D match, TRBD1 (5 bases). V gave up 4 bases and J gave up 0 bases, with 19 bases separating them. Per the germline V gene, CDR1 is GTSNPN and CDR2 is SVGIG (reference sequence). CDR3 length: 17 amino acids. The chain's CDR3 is CAWTRGGGISSGNTIYF. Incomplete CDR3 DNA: TGTGCCTGGACCCGCGGGGGGGGGATAAGCTCTGGAAACACC.

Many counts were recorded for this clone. The sequenced part of the CDR3 DNA is TGTGCCAGCAGTTTCTTCTCCCTGCGTCTTGGTGGC. Protein sequence: CASSFFSLRLGG. Given in full, the CDR3 is CASSFFSLRLGGYTF. This chain connects TRBV28 to TRBJ1-2; D remains unclear. The missing CDR3 end, 3 residues past where the read stops, is filled in from the germline J gene. Germline V gene data show CDR1 as MDHEN and CDR2 as SYDVKM. The CDR3 is made up of 15 amino acids. V lost 3 bases and J 7 bases, leaving 18 bases between the germline ends.

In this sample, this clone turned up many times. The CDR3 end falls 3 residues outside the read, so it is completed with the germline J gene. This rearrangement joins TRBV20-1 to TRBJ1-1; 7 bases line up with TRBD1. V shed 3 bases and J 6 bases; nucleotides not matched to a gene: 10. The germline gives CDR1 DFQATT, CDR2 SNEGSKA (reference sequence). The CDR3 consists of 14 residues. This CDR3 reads CSASNDRDLPEAFF. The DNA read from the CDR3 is TGCAGTGCTAGCAATGACAGGGATCTTCCTGAA.

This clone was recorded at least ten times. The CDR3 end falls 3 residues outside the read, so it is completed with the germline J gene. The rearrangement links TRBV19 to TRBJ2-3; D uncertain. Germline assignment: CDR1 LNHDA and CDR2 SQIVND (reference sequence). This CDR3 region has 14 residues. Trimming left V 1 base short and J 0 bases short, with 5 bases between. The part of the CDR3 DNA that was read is TGTGCCAGTAGTATAGGGGCGAGCACAGATACG. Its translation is CASSIGASTDT. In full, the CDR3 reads CASSIGASTDTQYF.

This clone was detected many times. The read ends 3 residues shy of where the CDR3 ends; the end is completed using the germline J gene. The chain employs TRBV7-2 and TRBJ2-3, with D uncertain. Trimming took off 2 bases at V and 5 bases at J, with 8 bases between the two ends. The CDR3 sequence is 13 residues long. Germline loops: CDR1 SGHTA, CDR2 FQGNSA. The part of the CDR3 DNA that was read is TGTGCCAGCAGCTTATACTTGCAAGATACG. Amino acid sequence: CASSLYLQDT. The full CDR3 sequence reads CASSLYLQDTQYF.

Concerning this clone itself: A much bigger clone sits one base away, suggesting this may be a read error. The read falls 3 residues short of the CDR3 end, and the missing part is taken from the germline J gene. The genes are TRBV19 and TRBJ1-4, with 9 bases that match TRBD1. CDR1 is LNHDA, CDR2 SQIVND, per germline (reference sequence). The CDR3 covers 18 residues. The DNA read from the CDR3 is TGTGCCAGTAGTATACCGGGACAGGGTGATTCTGGGGCCAACGTA. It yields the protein CASSIPGQGDSGANV. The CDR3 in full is CASSIPGQGDSGANVLFF.

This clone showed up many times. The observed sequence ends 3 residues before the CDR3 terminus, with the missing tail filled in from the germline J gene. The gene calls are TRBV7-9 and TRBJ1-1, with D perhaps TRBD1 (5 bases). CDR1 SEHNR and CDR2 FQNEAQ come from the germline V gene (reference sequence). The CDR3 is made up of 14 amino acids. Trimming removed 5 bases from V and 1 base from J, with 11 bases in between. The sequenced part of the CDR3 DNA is TGTGCCAGCAGCCCCAGACAGCGGAACACTGAA. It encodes CASSPRQRNTE. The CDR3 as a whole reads CASSPRQRNTEAFF.

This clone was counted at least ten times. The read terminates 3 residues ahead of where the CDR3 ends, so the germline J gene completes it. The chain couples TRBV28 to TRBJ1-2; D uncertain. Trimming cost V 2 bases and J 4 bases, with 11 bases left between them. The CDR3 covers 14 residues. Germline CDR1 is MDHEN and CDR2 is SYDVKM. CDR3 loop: CASSLPGGGYGYTF. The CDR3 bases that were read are TGTGCCAGCAGTTTACCAGGAGGAGGCTATGGC.

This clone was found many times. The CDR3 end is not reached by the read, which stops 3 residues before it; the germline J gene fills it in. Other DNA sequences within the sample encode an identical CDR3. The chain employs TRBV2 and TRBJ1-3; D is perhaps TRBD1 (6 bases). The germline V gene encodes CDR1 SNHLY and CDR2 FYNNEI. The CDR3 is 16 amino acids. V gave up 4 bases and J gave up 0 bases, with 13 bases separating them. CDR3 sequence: CASSAWGRGSGNTIYF. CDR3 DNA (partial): TGTGCCAGCAGTGCGTGGGGCAGGGGCTCTGGAAACACC. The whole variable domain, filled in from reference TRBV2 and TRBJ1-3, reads EPEVTQTPSHQVTQMGQEVILRCVPISNHLYFYWYRQILGQKVEFLVSFYNNEISEKSEIFDDQFSVERPDGSNFTLKIRSTKLEDSAMYFCASSAWGRGSGNTIYFGEGSWLTVV.

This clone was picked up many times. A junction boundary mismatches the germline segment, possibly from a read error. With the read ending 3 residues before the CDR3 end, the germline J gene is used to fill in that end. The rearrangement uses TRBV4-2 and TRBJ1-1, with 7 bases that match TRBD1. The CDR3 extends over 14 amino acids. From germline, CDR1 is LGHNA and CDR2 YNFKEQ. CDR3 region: CASSHTGEGTEAFF. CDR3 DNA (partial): TGCGCCAGCAGCCATACAGGGGAGGGGACTGAA.

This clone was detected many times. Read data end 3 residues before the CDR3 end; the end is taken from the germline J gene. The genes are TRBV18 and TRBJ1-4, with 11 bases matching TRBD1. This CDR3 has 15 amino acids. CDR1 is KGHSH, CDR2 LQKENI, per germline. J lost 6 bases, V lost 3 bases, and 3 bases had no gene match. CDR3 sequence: CASSPDRGRYEKLFF. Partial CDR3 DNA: TGTGCCAGCTCACCGGACAGGGGGCGGTATGAAAAA.

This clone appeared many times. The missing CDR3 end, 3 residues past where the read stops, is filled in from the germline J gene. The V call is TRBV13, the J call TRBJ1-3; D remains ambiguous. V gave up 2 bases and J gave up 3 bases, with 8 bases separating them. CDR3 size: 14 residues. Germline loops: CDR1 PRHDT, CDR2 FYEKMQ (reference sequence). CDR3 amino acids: CASSLPRFGNTIYF. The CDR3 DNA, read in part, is TGTGCCAGCAGCTTACCCAGGTTTGGAAACACC.

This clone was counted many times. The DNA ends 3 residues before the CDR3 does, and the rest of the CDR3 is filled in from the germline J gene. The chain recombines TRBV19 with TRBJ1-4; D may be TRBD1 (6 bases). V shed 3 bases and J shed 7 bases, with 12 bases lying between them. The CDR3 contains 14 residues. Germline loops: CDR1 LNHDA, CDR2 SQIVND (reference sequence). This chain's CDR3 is CASSMGRGSEKLFF. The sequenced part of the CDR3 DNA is TGTGCCAGTAGTATGGGCAGGGGAAGTGAAAAA.